Listed below are T cell receptor beta chains from one sample, sequenced in a study of long-term antiretroviral therapy in people with HIV. Data came from immunoSEQ multiplex PCR; TCRdb stores just in-frame clones and leaves some out. This repertoire shows about 22,000 clones, 70% to 90% found once; its top ten account for about 4.6%. Source: unsorted PBMCs, taken 1.3 years after starting antiretroviral therapy. These receptors were obtained from a man aged 55 to 70 with HIV. The CDR3 runs from the conserved cysteine through the conserved F or W. A D gene is named only where the DNA matches it firmly.

>NA|TRBV28|TRBJ2-3
CASSLIDTQYF
TGTGCCAGCAGTTTAATAGATACGCAGTATTTT
>TRBD1|TRBV5-4|TRBJ1-2
CASSDSGTGHGYTF
TGTGCCAGCAGCGACTCCGGGACAGGGCATGGCTACACCTTC
>NA|TRBV5-4|TRBJ2-5
CASSLEANSQETQYF
TGTGCCAGCAGCTTGGAGGCAAACAGCCAAGAGACCCAGTACTTC
>NA|TRBV5-1|TRBJ2-3
CASSQGDPGTDTQYF
TGCGCCAGCAGTCAAGGGGATCCTGGCACAGATACGCAGTATTTT
>NA|TRBV10-1|TRBJ1-1
CASSNTGTWAEAFF
TGCGCCAGCAGCAATACAGGGACTTGGGCTGAAGCTTTCTTT
>TRBD2|TRBV18|TRBJ2-5
CASSPIRRAGGSQETQYF
TGTGCCAGCTCACCAATACGTAGAGCGGGAGGGAGTCAAGAGACCCAGTACTTC
>TRBD2|TRBV7-9|TRBJ2-1
CASSLVSGGAGEQFF
TGTGCCAGCAGCTTAGTTAGCGGGGGGGCTGGTGAGCAGTTCTTC
>NA|TRBV29-1|TRBJ2-1
CSVRHLGNEQFF
TGCAGCGTTCGACACTTGGGCAATGAGCAGTTCTTC
>NA|TRBV5-6|TRBJ2-5
CASSLGSPGETQYF
TGTGCCAGCAGCTTAGGGTCCCCGGGAGAGACCCAGTACTTC
>NA|TRBV5-8|TRBJ2-3
CASSLADTQYF
TGTGCCAGCAGCTTGGCAGATACGCAGTATTTT